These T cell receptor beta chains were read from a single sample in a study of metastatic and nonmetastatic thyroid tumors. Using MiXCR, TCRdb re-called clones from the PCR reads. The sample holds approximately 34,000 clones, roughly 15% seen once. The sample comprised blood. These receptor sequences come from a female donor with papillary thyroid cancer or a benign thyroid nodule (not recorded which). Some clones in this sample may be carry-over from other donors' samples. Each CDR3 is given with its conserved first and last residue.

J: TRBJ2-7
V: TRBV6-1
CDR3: CARGGSGVAGPYEQYF

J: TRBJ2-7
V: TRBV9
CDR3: CASSAGPWYEQYF

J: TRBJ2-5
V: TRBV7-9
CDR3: CASSPPASGEETQYF

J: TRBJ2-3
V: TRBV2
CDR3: CASKIGQGLDTQYF

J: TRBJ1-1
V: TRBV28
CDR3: CASSTPQGGGIRNTEAFF

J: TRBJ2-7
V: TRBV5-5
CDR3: CASSLETNPTYYEQYF

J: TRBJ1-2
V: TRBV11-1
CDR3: CASSFGRRGLNYGYTF

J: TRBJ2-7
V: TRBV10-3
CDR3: CAIARPGDEQYF

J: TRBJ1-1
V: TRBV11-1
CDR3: CASRSAPLGADTEAFF

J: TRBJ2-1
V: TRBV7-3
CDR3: CASSPGTGGYNEQFF

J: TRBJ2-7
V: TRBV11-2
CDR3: CASSSGGGTYEQYF

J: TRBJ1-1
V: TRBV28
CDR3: CASSFRRGEAFF

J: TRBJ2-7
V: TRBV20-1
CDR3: CSARDSGDSSEQYF

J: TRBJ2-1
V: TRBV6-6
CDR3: CASSYNVPRLAGIYNEQFF

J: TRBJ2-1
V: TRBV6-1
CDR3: CASSERGLAGANEQFF

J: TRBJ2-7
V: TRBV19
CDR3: CASSWFSGRYEQYF

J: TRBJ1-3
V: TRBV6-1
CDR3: CASSTSRNTIYF

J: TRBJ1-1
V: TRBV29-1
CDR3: CSVEDPDGAFF

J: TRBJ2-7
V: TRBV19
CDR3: CASSISSAPGYEQYF

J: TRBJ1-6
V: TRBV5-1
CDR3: CASSWGAHRVSPLHF

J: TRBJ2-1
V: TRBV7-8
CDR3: CASSPYNEQFF

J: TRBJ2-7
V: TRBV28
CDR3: CASSLYGSYEQYF

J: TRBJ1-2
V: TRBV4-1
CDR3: CASSQVKGPGQGVNGYTF

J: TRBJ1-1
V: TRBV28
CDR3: CASSPSRGTGDTEAFF

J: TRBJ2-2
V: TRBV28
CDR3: CAISEGTSGRVGGELFF

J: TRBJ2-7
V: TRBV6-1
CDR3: CANSPGRGFSYEQYF

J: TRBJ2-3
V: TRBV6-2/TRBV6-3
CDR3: CASSQDHFITDTQYF

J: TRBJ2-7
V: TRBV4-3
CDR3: CASSQEAGYYEQYF

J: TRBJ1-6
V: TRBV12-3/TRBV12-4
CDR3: CASSPRQGNSPLHF

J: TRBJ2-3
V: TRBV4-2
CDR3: CASSLRTGDTDTQYF

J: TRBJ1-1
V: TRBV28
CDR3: CASSFTRGLGTESFF

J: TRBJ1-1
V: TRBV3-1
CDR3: CASSPGQLNTEAFF

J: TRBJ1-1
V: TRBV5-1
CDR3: CASSWTGAHTEAFF

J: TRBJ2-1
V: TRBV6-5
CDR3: CASSSPAWGAYNEQFF

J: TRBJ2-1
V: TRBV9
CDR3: CASSSHSVGDEQFF

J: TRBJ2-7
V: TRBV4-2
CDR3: CASSQDTSGPYEQYF

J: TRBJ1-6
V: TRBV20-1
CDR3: CSVFTGGKNLSLHF

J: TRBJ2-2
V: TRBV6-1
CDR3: CASSRTVSDTGELFF

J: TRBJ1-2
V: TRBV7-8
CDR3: CASSPGPQSGYTF

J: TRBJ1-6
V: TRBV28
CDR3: CATRGGAHRVSPLHF

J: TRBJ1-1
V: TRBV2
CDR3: CASIPGPRFTEAFF

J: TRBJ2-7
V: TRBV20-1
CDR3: CSALTSGSSLSYEQYF

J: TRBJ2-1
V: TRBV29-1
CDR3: CSATDSVKQFF

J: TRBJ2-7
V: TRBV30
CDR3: CAWASGGYEQYF

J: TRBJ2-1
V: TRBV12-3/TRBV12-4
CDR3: CASGGAYYNEQFF

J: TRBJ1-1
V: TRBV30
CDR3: CAWTLWGNTEAFF